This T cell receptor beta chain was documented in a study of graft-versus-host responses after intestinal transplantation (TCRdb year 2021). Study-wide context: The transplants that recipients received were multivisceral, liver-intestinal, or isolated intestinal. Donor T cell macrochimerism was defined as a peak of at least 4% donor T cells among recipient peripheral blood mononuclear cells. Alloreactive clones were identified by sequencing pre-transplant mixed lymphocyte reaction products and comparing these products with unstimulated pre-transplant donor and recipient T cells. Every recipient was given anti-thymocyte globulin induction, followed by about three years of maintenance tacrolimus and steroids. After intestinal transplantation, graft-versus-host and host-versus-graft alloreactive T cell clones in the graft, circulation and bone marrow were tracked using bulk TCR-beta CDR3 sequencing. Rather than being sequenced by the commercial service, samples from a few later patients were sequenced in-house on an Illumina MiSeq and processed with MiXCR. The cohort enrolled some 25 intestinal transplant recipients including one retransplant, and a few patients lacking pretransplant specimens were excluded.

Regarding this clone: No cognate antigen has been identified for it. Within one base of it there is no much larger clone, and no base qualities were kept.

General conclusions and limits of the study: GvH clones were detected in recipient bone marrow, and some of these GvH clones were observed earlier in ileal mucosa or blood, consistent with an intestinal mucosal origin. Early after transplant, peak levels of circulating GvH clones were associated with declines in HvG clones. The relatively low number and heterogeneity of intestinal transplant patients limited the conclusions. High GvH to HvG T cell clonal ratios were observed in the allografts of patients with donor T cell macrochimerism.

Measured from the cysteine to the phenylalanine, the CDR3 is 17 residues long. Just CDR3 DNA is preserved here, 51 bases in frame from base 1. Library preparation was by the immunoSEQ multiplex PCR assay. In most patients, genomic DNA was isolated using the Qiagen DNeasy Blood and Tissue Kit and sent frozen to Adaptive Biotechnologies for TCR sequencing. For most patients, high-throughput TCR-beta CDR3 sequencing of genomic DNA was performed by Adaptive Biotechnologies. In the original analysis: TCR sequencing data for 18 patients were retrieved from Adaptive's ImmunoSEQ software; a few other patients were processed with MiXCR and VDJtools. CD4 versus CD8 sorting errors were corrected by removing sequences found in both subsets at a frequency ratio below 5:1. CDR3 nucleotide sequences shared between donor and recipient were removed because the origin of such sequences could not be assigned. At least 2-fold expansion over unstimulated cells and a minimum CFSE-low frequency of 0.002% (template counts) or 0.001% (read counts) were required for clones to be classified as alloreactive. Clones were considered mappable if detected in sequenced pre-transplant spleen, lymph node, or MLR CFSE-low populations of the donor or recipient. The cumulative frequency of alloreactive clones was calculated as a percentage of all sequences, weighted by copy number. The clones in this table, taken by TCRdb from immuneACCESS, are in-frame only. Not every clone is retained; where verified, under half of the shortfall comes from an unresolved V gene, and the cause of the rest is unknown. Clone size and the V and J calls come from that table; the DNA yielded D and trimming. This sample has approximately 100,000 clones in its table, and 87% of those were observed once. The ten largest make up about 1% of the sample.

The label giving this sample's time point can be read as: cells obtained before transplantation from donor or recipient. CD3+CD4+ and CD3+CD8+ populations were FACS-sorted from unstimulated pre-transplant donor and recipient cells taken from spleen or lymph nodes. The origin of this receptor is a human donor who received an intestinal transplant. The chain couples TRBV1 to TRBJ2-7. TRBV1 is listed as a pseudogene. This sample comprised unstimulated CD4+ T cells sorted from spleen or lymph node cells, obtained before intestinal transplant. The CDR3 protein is CTSSQEGPTKTYYEQYF. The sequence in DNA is TGCACCAGCAGCCAAGAGGGTCCGACCAAAACCTACTACGAGCAGTACTTC.